This T cell receptor beta chain was identified during a study of identical twins. The study's findings and limits: With beta out-of-frame sequences, excess sharing by twins was weaker.

The germline gives CDR1 KGHDR, CDR2 SFDVKD. The junction had 8 bases not matched to a gene; V was cut back by 3 bases and J by 4 bases. The CDR3 has 16 residues. cDNA carried unique molecular identifiers, and a universal primer site was added by template switching. TCRdb re-called the 5' RACE reads through MiXCR, storing one row per CDR3 protein. The sample lists over 250,000 distinct CDR3 sequences, nearly 9.5% occurring once. Points on this clonotype: Its target is not known.

These data are also associated with another study on yellow fever vaccine responses in identical twins.

The clonotype was recovered from a young woman in good health. Sequencing input: CD8+ T cells sorted from blood. The chain carries TRBV24-1 and TRBJ2-1, with TRBD1 matching 7 bases. Written as DNA, the CDR3 is TGTGCCACCAGTGATCGAACAGGGGACACGTACAATGAGCAGTTCTTC. This gives the protein CATSDRTGDTYNEQFF.